The present entry profiles one TCR beta chain with its context. The data were taken from a study of blood T cell repertoires in COVID-19. Overall study: From T cells, B-cell-depleted T cells, or PBMCs came the material, which was cDNA or gDNA.

Profiling relied on immunoSEQ multiplex PCR, and the TCRdb table lists in-frame clones only, not all of them. The repertoire holds around 240,000 clones, with 90% as singletons. Ages ranged from about 18 to 89 years, with residence in approximately 25 US areas. Exposed study participants had met a COVID-19 case within 2 weeks before entry. In germline, CDR1 is ENHRY, CDR2 SYGVKD. The CDR3 has 15 residues. Trimming pared 5 bases from V and 6 bases from J, leaving 16 bases between. Sequencing was done on a sample of PBMCs or T cells enriched from blood (not recorded which). This sequence was found in a man in his fifties or sixties who had been exposed to COVID-19. This sequence joins TRBV10-3 and TRBJ2-2; D is possibly TRBD1 (5 bases). The CDR3 sequence: CAISKTATRAGELFF. The CDR3 DNA is TGTGCCATCAGTAAGACAGCCACCCGAGCCGGGGAGCTGTTTTTT.